The 6 T cell receptor beta chains given below trace back to one sample, sequenced in a study of shared T cell receptors in the human thymus. The assay was immunoSEQ multiplex PCR, and TCRdb's table has in-frame clones only and misses some. The sample carries about 710,000 clones, 87% recorded once. These same records also appear under a second study, on human thymus T cells.

The source material was thymocytes. Receptor source: a boy in the first two years of life with a congenital heart defect.

This sequence joins TRBV7-2 and TRBJ2-3; 9 nucleotides line up with TRBD2. The CDR3 contains 16 residues. Germline V lookup: CDR1 SGHTA, CDR2 FQGNSA. Losses at the gene ends were 2 bases for V and 3 bases for J; bases not matched to a gene: 6. The DNA of the CDR3 is TGTGCCAGCAGCTTACCTTTGCGGGAGGGAACAGATACGCAGTATTTT. Translation: CASSLPLREGTDTQYF.

This chain links TRBV29-1 with TRBJ2-1, with 8 bases identical to TRBD1. Losses at the gene ends were 7 bases for V and 12 bases for J; bases not matched to a gene: 20. The CDR3 totals 15 residues. Germline CDR1 SQVTM, CDR2 ANQGSEA. CDR3 residues: CSANLPSGTGQRQFF. CDR3 DNA: TGCAGCGCCAACCTCCCCTCCGGGACAGGACAGCGGCAGTTCTTC.

The chain combines TRBV9 with TRBJ1-1; 7 bases line up with TRBD1. The CDR3 loop spans 18 amino acids. CDR1 and CDR2 (germline): SGDLS, YYNGEE. V lost 0 bases and J lost 0; bases outside the gene matches: 11. This chain's CDR3 is CASSVVKGGGDMNTEAFF. CDR3 nucleotide sequence: TGTGCCAGCAGCGTAGTTAAAGGAGGGGGCGATATGAACACTGAAGCTTTCTTT.

The CDR3, as DNA: TGTGCCAGCAGTGAAGTCGGGGGAGCGGGTCAGCCCCAGCATTTT. The encoded protein is CASSEVGGAGQPQHF. This sequence joins TRBV6-1 and TRBJ1-5; weak D call: TRBD1 (5 bases). Germline CDR1 is MNHNS and CDR2 is SASEGT. The V end lost 1 base, the J end lost 6 bases, and 13 bases lay between the germline ends. The CDR3 contains 15 residues.

This clone has only one observation. This chain uses TRBV5-1 with TRBJ1-2; 7 bases are shared with TRBD1. Germline loops: CDR1 SGHRS, CDR2 YFSETQ. V trimming: 4 bases; J trimming: 4 bases; junction bases outside the gene matches: 10. The CDR3 totals 15 residues. The CDR3 protein is CASSPRQGDIYGYTF. The CDR3 DNA reads as TGCGCCAGCAGCCCAAGACAGGGTGACATCTATGGCTACACCTTC.

The DNA for the CDR3 is TGTGCCAGCAGCACAGGGGCTCGGGATGATGGCTACACCTTC. It translates to CASSTGARDDGYTF. The chain employs TRBV6-5 and TRBJ1-2; 7 positions agree with TRBD1. CDR1 MNHEY and CDR2 SVGAGI come from the germline V gene. After removal of 6 bases from V and 6 bases from J, the junction contained 10 bases not matched to a gene. The CDR3 sequence is 14 residues long.